The T cell receptor beta chain under discussion was sequenced for a study of blood T cell repertoires in COVID-19. Study summary: Collection of acute and convalescent COVID-19 samples took place in the United States, Italy and Spain. T cells, B-cell-depleted T cells, or PBMCs provided the cDNA or gDNA that served as material.

Participants' own reports of clinical history determined their cohort assignment. The J segment lost 5 bases and the V segment lost 7 bases, leaving 7 bases of the junction unmatched. This CDR3 has 14 residues. Germline assignment: CDR1 SGHRS and CDR2 YFSETQ. How the authors handled the data: Amplified reference gene primers provided the basis for estimating nucleated cell counts. Data came from immunoSEQ multiplex PCR; TCRdb stores just in-frame clones and leaves some out. V and J calls and clone size follow that table, whereas D and trimming were derived from the DNA. The profile shows about 200,000 clones, roughly 86% of them singletons.

This clonotype originated in a woman in her twenties or thirties with acute COVID-19. The J gene is TRBJ2-2, the V gene TRBV5-1; TRBD1 agrees at 8 bases. The material sequenced was PBMCs or T cells enriched from blood (not recorded which). CDR3 nucleotides: TGCGCCAGCCTGGACAGGGTGGAGACCGGGGAGCTGTTTTTT. This codes for CASLDRVETGELFF. The full variable domain, completed using reference TRBV5-1 and TRBJ2-2, is KAGVTQTPRYLIKTRGQQVTLSCSPISGHRSVSWYQQTPGQGLQFLFEYFSETQRNKGNFPGRFSGRQFSNSRSEMNVSTLELGDSALYLCASLDRVETGELFFGEGSRLTVL.